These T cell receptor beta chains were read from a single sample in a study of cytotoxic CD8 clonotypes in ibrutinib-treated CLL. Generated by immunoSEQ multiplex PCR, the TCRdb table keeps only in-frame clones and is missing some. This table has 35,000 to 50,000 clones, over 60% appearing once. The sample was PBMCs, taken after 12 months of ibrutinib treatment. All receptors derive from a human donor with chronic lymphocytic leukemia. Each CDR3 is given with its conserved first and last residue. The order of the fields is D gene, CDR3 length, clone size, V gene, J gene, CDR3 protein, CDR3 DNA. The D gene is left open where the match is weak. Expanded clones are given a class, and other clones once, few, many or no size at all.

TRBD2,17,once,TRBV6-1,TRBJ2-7,CASSGPSGGAPSNEQYF,TGTGCCAGCAGTGGCCCTAGCGGGGGGGCCCCTTCTAACGAGCAGTACTTC
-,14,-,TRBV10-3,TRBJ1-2,CAISKNRDNYGYTF,TGTGCCATCAGTAAAAACAGGGATAACTATGGCTACACCTTC
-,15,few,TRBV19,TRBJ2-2,CASSIIAGNTGELFF,TGTGCCAGTAGTATAATCGCGGGGAACACCGGGGAGCTGTTTTTT
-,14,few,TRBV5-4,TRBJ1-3,CASSLAGTGNTIYF,TGTGCCAGCAGCTTGGCAGGGACTGGAAACACCATATATTTT
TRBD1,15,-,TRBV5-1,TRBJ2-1,CASSYQQGGYNEQFF,TGCGCCAGCAGCTACCAACAGGGGGGCTACAATGAGCAGTTCTTC
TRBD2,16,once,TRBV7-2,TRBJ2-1,CASSPLSGRLSGEQFF,TGTGCCAGCAGCCCCCTTAGCGGGAGGCTCAGTGGTGAGCAGTTCTTC
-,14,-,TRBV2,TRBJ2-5,CASSEAGVVETQYF,TGTGCCAGCAGTGAAGCAGGTGTGGTAGAGACCCAGTACTTC
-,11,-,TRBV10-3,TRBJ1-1,CAISENDEAFF,TGTGCCATCAGTGAGAACGATGAAGCTTTCTTT
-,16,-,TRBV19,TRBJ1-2,CASSSNFGPSNYGYTF,TGTGCCAGTAGTAGTAATTTTGGTCCGTCTAACTATGGCTACACCTTC
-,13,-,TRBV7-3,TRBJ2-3,CASSRDFTDTQYF,TGTGCCAGCAGCCGGGACTTCACAGATACGCAGTATTTT
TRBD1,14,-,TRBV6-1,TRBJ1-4,CASGRQGQNEKLFF,TGTGCCAGCGGAAGACAGGGTCAGAATGAAAAACTGTTTTTT
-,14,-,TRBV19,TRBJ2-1,CASSISSEYNEQFF,TGTGCCAGTAGTATCTCCAGCGAGTACAATGAGCAGTTCTTC
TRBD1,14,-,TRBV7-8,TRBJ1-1,CASSLGQGWTEAFF,TGTGCCAGCAGCCTGGGACAGGGATGGACTGAAGCTTTCTTT
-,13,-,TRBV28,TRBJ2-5,CASSFSAEETQYF,TGTGCCAGCAGTTTTAGTGCAGAAGAGACCCAGTACTTC
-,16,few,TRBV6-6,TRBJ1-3,CASKDPGRSSGNTIYF,TGTGCCAGCAAAGACCCGGGACGGAGCTCTGGAAACACCATATATTTT
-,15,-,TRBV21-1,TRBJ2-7,CASSPQAGTAYEQYF,TGTGCCAGCAGCCCGCAGGCCGGAACAGCCTACGAGCAGTACTTC